This T cell receptor beta chain was captured in a study of early T cells in non-severe SARS-CoV-2 infection. TCRdb recomputed calls from the 5' RACE reads with MiXCR, one row per CDR3 protein. The profile shows 70,000 or so distinct CDR3 sequences, roughly 4.5% of them singletons. This CDR3 contains 14 residues. This clonotype was counted ten times or more. Material: whole blood, obtained at baseline. The chain carries TRBV3-2 and TRBJ2-2. TRBV3-2 is a known pseudogene. The sequence derives from an adult who was a healthcare worker with PCR-confirmed SARS-CoV-2 infection or an uninfected control (not recorded which). The donor label of this sample is uncertain. The CDR3 DNA sequence: TGTGCCAGCAGCCAAGAGGGGTTCACCGGGGAGCTGTTTTTT. Translation gives CASSQEGFTGELFF.